The present entry profiles one TCR beta chain with its context. There are 14 residues in the CDR3. After removal of 2 bases from V and 7 bases from J, the junction contained 1 base not matched to a gene. CDR1 and CDR2 from the germline V gene are MDHEN and SYDVKM. This record belongs to a study of blood T cell repertoires in COVID-19. About the research overall: The origin of the acute and convalescent COVID-19 samples was the United States, Italy and Spain.

The repertoire was sequenced with immunoSEQ multiplex PCR; TCRdb's copy has only in-frame clones and lacks some. This sample yields over 150,000 clones, of which 65% to 80% are seen a single time; around 11% belongs to the top ten. The chain employs TRBV28 and TRBJ1-6, with 8 bases that match TRBD1. The sequence derives from a woman aged 50 to 60 with acute or convalescent COVID-19. The sample comprised peripheral blood. CDR3 in amino acids: CASSLRQGNSPLHF. The CDR3 DNA reads TGTGCCAGCAGTTTACGACAGGGGAATTCACCCCTCCACTTT.